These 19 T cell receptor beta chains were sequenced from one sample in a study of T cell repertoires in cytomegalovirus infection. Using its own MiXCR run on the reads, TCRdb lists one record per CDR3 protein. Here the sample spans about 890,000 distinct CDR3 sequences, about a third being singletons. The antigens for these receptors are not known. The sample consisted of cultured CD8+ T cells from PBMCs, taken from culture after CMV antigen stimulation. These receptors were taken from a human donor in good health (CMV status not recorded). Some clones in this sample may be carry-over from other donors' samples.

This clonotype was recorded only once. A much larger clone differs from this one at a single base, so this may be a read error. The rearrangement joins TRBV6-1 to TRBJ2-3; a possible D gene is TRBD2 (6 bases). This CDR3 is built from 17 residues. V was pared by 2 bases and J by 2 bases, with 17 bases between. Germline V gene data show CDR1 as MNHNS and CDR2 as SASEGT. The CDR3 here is CASSERLARGYTDTQYF. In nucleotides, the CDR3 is TGTGCCAGCAGTGAACGCCTAGCGAGGGGCTACACAGATACGCAGTATTTT.

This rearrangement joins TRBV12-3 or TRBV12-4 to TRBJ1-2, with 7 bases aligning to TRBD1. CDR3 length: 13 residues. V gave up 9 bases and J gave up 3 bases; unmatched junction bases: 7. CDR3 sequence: CARTRGAYYGYTF. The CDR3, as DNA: TGTGCCAGGACCAGGGGGGCTTACTATGGCTACACCTTC.

The CDR3 reads CASFRGGQGYNEQFF. DNA for the CDR3: TGTGCCAGCTTCAGAGGGGGACAGGGTTACAATGAGCAGTTCTTC. The V call is TRBV6-1, the J call TRBJ2-1; 9 nucleotides line up with TRBD1. The V gene's germline CDR1 is MNHNS and CDR2 SASEGT. The CDR3 sequence is 15 residues long. The V and J ends lost 8 bases and 4 bases, in that order; junction bases with no gene match: 9.

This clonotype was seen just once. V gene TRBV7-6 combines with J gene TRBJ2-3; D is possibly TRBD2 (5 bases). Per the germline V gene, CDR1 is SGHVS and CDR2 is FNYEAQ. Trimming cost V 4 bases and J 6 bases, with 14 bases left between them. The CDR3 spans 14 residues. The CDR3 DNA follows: TGTGCCAGCAGCTATGGCTCGGGAAGGGATACGCAGTATTTT. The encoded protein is CASSYGSGRDTQYF.

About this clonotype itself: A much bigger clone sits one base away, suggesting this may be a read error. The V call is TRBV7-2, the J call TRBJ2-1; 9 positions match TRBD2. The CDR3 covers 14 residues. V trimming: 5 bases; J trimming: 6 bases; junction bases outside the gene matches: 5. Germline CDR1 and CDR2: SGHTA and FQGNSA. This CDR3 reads CASSRSGGRNEQFF. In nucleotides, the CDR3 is TGTGCCAGCAGCAGAAGCGGGGGGCGCAATGAGCAGTTCTTC.

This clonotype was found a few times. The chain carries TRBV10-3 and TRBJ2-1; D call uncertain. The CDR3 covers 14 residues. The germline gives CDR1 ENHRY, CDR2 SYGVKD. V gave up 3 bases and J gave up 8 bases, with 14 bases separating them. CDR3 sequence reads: CAISDLDEVYEQFF. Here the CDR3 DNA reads TGTGCCATCAGTGACCTGGATGAGGTCTATGAGCAGTTCTTC.

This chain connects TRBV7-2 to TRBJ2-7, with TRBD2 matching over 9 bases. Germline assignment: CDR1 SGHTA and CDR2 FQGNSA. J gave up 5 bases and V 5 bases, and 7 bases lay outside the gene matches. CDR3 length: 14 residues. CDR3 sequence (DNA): TGTGCCAGCAGCCCCGGGACTAGCAGAGACGAGCAGTACTTC. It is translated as CASSPGTSRDEQYF.

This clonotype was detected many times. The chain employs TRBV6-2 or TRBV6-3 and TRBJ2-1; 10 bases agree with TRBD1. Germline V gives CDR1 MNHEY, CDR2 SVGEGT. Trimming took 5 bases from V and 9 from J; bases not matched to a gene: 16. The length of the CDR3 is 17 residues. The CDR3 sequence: CASSGLTGGFKGREQFF. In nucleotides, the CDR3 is TGTGCCAGCAGTGGGCTGACAGGGGGCTTTAAAGGACGTGAGCAGTTCTTC.

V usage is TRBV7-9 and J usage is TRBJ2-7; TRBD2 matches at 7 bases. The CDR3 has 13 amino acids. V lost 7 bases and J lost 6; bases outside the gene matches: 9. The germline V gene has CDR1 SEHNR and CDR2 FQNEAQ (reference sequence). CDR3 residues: CASILGGGTEQYV. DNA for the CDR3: TGTGCCAGCATCCTGGGGGGGGGGACCGAGCAGTACGTC.

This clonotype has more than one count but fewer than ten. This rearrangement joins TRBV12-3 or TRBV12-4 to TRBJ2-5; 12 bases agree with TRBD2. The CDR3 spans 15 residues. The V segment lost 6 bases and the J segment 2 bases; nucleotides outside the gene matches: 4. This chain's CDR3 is CASRRLAGGQETQYF. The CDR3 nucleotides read TGTGCCAGCAGACGGCTAGCGGGGGGGCAAGAGACCCAGTACTTC.

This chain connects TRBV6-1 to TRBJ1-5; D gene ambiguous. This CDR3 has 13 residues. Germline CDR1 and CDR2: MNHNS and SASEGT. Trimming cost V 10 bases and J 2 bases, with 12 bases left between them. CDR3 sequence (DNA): TGTGCCACTGCTTGGTGGGGCAATCAGCCCCAGCATTTT. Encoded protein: CATAWWGNQPQHF.

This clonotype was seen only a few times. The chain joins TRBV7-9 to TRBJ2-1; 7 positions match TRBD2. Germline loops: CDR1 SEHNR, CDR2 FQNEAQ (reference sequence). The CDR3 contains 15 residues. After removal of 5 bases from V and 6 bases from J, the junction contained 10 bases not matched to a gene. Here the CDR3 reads CASSPRDYEINEQFF. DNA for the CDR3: TGTGCCAGCAGCCCCCGGGACTACGAAATCAATGAGCAGTTCTTC.

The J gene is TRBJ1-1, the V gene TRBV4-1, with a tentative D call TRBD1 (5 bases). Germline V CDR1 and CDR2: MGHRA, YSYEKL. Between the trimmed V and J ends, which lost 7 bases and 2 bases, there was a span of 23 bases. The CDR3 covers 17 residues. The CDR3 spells CASTLRPGPGFNTEAFF. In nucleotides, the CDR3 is TGCGCCAGCACCCTTAGGCCAGGGCCCGGATTTAACACTGAAGCTTTCTTT.

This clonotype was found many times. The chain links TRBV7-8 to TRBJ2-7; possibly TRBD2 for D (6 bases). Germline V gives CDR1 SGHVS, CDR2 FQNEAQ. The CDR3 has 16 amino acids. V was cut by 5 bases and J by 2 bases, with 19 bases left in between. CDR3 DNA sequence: TGTGCCAGCAGCCATAAAGCGGGTATAAGTCCCTACGAGCAGTACGTC. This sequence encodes CASSHKAGISPYEQYV.

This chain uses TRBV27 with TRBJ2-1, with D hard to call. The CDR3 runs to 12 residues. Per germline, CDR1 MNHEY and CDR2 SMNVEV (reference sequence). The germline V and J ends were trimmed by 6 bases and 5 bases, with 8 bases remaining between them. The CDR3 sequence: CASRGSDNEQFF. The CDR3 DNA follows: TGTGCCAGCAGGGGATCAGACAATGAGCAGTTCTTC.

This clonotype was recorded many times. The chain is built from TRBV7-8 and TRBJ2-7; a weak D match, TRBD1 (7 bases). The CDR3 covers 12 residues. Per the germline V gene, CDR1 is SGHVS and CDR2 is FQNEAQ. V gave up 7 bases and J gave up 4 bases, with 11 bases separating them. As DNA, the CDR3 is TGTGCCAGCAACTCAGGGGGGTACGAGCAGTACGTC. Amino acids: CASNSGGYEQYV.

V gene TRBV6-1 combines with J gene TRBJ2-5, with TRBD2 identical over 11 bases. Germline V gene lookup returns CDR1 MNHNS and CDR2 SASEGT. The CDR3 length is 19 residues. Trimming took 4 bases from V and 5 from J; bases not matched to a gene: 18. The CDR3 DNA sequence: TGTGCCAGCAGTGCCCTATTGGCTAGCGGGGGGCCAGGGTTGGAGACCCAGTACTTC. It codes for CASSALLASGGPGLETQYF.

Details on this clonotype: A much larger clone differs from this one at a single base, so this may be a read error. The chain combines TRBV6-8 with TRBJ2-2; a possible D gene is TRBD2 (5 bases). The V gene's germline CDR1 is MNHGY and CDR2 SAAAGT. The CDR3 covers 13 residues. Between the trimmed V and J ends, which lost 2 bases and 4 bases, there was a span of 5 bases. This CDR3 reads CASSYEGTGELFF. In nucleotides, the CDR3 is TGTGCCAGCAGTTACGAGGGCACCGGGGAGCTGTTTTTT.

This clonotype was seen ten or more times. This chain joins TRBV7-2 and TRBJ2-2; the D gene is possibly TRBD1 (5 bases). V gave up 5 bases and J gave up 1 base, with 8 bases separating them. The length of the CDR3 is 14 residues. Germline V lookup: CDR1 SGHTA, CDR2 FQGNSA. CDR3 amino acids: CASSATGNTGELFF. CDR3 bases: TGTGCCAGCAGCGCAACAGGGAACACCGGGGAGCTGTTTTTT.